These 16 T cell receptor beta chains share one sample of origin, sequenced in a study of control samples from healthy donors and cancer patients (dated by TCRdb to about 2020). Libraries were built with the immunoSEQ multiplex PCR assay. TCRdb took over this immuneACCESS table, retaining in-frame rearrangements with V and J assigned. Such tables are incomplete; in checked studies, under half of the missing clones stem from an unresolved V gene, and the remainder is unexplained. The table for this sample lists roughly 12,000 clones; approximately 94% of them were counted only once. The biggest ten clones account for 27% of the sample. Source material: PBMCs. The receptors derive from a man aged 65 to 85 with head and neck cancer.

This chain connects TRBV4-1 to TRBJ2-6, with D possibly being TRBD1 (6 bases). Trimming pared 5 bases from V and 2 bases from J, leaving 13 bases between. The V gene's germline CDR1 is MGHRA and CDR2 YSYEKL. The CDR3 loop spans 16 amino acids. CDR3 nucleotides: TGCGCCAGCAGCTCTCAGGGGACAACTGGGGCCAACGTCCTGACTTTC. Protein product: CASSSQGTTGANVLTF.

This chain connects TRBV6-2 or TRBV6-3 to TRBJ1-2; 10 bases are shared with TRBD1. The V and J ends lost 3 bases and 4 bases, in that order; junction bases with no gene match: 5. Germline V CDR1 and CDR2: MNHEY, SVGEGT. The CDR3 has 15 residues. CDR3 DNA sequence: TGTGCCAGCAGTTATGGGACAGGGGTCGGCTATGGCTACACCTTC. It is translated as CASSYGTGVGYGYTF.

The chain joins TRBV5-1 to TRBJ1-2; tentative D call: TRBD1 (6 bases). The germline V gene has CDR1 SGHRS and CDR2 YFSETQ. This CDR3 contains 15 residues. V lost 0 bases and J 4 bases, leaving 13 bases between the germline ends. The chain's CDR3 is CASSLGSTGAYGYTF. CDR3 coding DNA: TGCGCCAGCAGCTTGGGGTCGACAGGCGCCTATGGCTACACCTTC.

V usage is TRBV11-3 and J usage is TRBJ2-2; maybe TRBD1 (5 bases). Germline CDR1 reads SGHNT; CDR2 reads YENEEA. Trimming stripped 5 bases from V and 7 bases from J, with 11 bases between. This CDR3 has 13 amino acids. The CDR3: CASSARTHGELFF. Here the CDR3 DNA reads TGTGCCAGCAGCGCGCGGACACACGGGGAGCTGTTTTTT.

The chain links TRBV6-5 to TRBJ1-6; tentative D call: TRBD1 (6 bases). V was shortened by 5 bases and J by 6 bases, with 11 bases between the two germline ends. The V gene's germline CDR1 is MNHEY and CDR2 SVGAGI. This CDR3 is built from 14 residues. The CDR3 spells CASSPDRLNSPLHF. The CDR3 coding sequence is TGTGCCAGCAGTCCGGACAGACTTAATTCACCCCTCCACTTT.

This chain links TRBV2 with TRBJ1-5, with D perhaps TRBD1 (5 bases). This CDR3 comprises 15 residues. Germline loops: CDR1 SNHLY, CDR2 FYNNEI. Trimming left V 8 bases short and J 0 bases short, with 14 bases between. In DNA form, the CDR3 reads TGTGCCAGCGGGGGAAACGTTAATAGCAATCAGCCCCAGCATTTT. As protein: CASGGNVNSNQPQHF.

The rearrangement uses TRBV27 and TRBJ1-1; no clear D. The germline V and J ends were trimmed by 2 bases and 6 bases, with 13 bases remaining between them. This CDR3 contains 14 residues. Germline loops: CDR1 MNHEY, CDR2 SMNVEV (reference sequence). In DNA form, the CDR3 reads TGTGCCAGCAGTTTAGCAGTCCGACTCCCTGAAGCTTTCTTT. Residues: CASSLAVRLPEAFF.

The CDR3, as DNA: TGTGCCACCGGTCAACAGGGAGCCAAAAACATTCAGTACTTC. This sequence encodes CATGQQGAKNIQYF. The genes are TRBV2 and TRBJ2-4, with a possible D match to TRBD1 (6 bases). This CDR3 region has 14 residues. Trimming pared 10 bases from V and 0 bases from J, leaving 13 bases between. CDR1 SNHLY and CDR2 FYNNEI come from the germline V gene.

This chain uses TRBV4-2 with TRBJ2-7; D perhaps matches TRBD1 (5 bases). In germline, CDR1 is LGHNA, CDR2 YNFKEQ. This CDR3 has 16 amino acids. V dropped 3 bases and J dropped 0 bases, with 15 bases sitting between them. CDR3 DNA sequence: TGTGCCAGCAGCCAGTCCCAGGGCGAGCTCTCCTACGAGCAGTACTTC. It translates to CASSQSQGELSYEQYF.

V is TRBV20-1 and J is TRBJ2-1; 13 nucleotides match TRBD2. The CDR3 has 16 residues. CDR1 and CDR2 from the germline V gene are DFQATT and SNEGSKA (reference sequence). V lost 3 bases, J lost 7 bases, and 9 bases stayed unmatched. In DNA, the CDR3 is TGCAGTGCTAGTTCCTCACTAGCGGGAGGGCGTAATGAGCAGTTCTTC. Protein product: CSASSSLAGGRNEQFF.

The CDR3 nucleotides read TGTGCCAGCTCACCACTACAGCAAGAGACCCAGTACTTC. Amino acids: CASSPLQQETQYF. The V and J genes are TRBV18 and TRBJ2-5; D call uncertain. The CDR3 sequence is 13 residues long. Germline CDR1 reads KGHSH; CDR2 reads LQKENI. Trimming took off 1 base at V and 2 bases at J, with 5 bases between the two ends.

This chain joins TRBV3-1 (or the pseudogene TRBV3-2) and TRBJ2-1, with 10 bases aligning to TRBD2. Germline V gene lookup returns CDR1 LGHDT and CDR2 YNNKEL (reference sequence). The CDR3 is 16 residues long. V shed 3 bases and J 3 bases; nucleotides not matched to a gene: 5. The CDR3: CASSQGLAGDYNEQFF. In DNA form, the CDR3 reads TGTGCCAGCAGCCAGGGCCTAGCGGGGGACTACAATGAGCAGTTCTTC.

The V gene is TRBV30, the J gene TRBJ1-1; tentative D call: TRBD1 (5 bases). The CDR3 spans 14 residues. Deletions cut 4 bases from V and 4 bases from J, with 16 bases between. Germline loops: CDR1 GTSNPN, CDR2 SVGIG (reference sequence). Written as DNA, the CDR3 is TGTGCCTGGATTTCTCAGGGAGTCGGCACTGAAGCTTTCTTT. It yields the protein CAWISQGVGTEAFF.

The V call is TRBV5-1, the J call TRBJ2-1, with D maybe TRBD2 (5 bases). The V gene's germline CDR1 is SGHRS and CDR2 YFSETQ. Trimming took off 7 bases at V and 4 bases at J, with 6 bases between the two ends. CDR3 length: 11 amino acids. CDR3 DNA sequence: TGCGCCAGCCGGGGTTACAATGAGCAGTTCTTC. Its protein product is CASRGYNEQFF. Based on the CDR3 plus reference TRBV5-1 and TRBJ2-1, the full variable domain is KAGVTQTPRYLIKTRGQQVTLSCSPISGHRSVSWYQQTPGQGLQFLFEYFSETQRNKGNFPGRFSGRQFSNSRSEMNVSTLELGDSALYLCASRGYNEQFFGPGTRLTVL.

The chain recombines TRBV3-1 (or the pseudogene TRBV3-2) with TRBJ2-7; 12 nucleotides agree with TRBD1. This CDR3 is 16 amino acids long. The V segment lost 5 bases and the J segment 4 bases; nucleotides outside the gene matches: 9. Germline V CDR1 and CDR2: LGHDT, YNNKEL (reference sequence). CDR3 in amino acids: CASSAPGTGGGYEQYF. CDR3 sequence (DNA): TGTGCCAGCAGCGCCCCCGGGACAGGGGGCGGGTACGAGCAGTACTTC.

The CDR3 sequence is CASSLDWRGAYGYTF. The CDR3 DNA is TGTGCCAGCAGCTTAGATTGGAGGGGGGCCTATGGCTACACCTTC. V and J are TRBV7-2 and TRBJ1-2; D is perhaps TRBD1 (6 bases). This CDR3 has 15 residues. Deletions cut 1 base from V and 4 bases from J, with 13 bases between. Germline loops: CDR1 SGHTA, CDR2 FQGNSA.